Included here is one T cell receptor beta chain sequence, with context. Sequenced by immunoSEQ multiplex PCR; TCRdb stores in-frame clones only, minus some. The repertoire holds 380,000 or so clones, with roughly 90% as singletons. These data originate in a study of blood T cell repertoires in COVID-19. Germline CDR1 and CDR2: MGHDK and SYGVNS. Trimming pared 4 bases from V and 7 bases from J, leaving 16 bases between. The CDR3 is 15 residues long. Which cohort a participant joined came from the clinical history participants gave. This clonotype was sampled from a woman in her thirties with acute COVID-19. The chain links TRBV25-1 to TRBJ1-4; maybe TRBD1 (5 bases). Specimen: PBMCs or T cells enriched from blood (not recorded which). The CDR3 here is CASSVVRGWAEKLFF. The CDR3 DNA reads as TGTGCCAGCAGTGTTGTAAGGGGTTGGGCTGAAAAACTGTTTTTT.